This note documents a single TCR beta chain sequence. Its binding antigen is unknown. No base qualities exist here, and no much larger clone lies one base off it. Spanning cysteine to phenylalanine, the CDR3 consists of 14 amino acids. Only the CDR3 DNA is retained, 42 bases long and in frame from the first base. According to the germline V gene (reference sequence), CDR1 reads DFQATT and CDR2 reads SNEGSKA. V and J are trimmed by 5 bases and 5 bases, and the gene matches miss 8 bases of the junction. This sample is part of a study of T cell repertoires in cytomegalovirus infection (dated by TCRdb to the late 2010s). Regarding the study in general: Donor HLA type was relevant to the analysis, because carriage of CMV infection together with the matching HLA type was indicated by public TCR beta signatures. The full study reports these points: The ex vivo response was dominated by HLA-C-restricted CMV-specific TCR beta clonotypes, and the single most frequent clonotype in two of eight donors was supplied by these HLA-C-restricted clonotypes. In both this cohort and an independent cohort of several hundred donors, the cumulative frequency of public TCR beta family members distinguished carriers of CMV infection plus the relevant HLA type.

Instrument used: Illumina HiSeq 1500. TCRdb took the public reads, trimmed them with fastp at Q25, ran MiXCR for clone calling and kept in-frame beta chains. Rows with one shared CDR3 protein collapse into an entry with the most common genes and DNA. Present in this sample are 200,000 to 300,000 distinct CDR3 sequences, over 9% of which were seen just once. The top ten clones comprise 1.5% to 2% of the sample. The clonotype comes from a human donor in good health (CMV status not recorded). Some clones in this sample may be carry-over from other donors' samples. The receptor chain draws on TRBV20-1 and TRBJ2-1; TRBD2 matches 8 bases in the middle. Sequencing input: PBMCs. The CDR3 here reads CSAPLSGRHNEQFF. The sequenced DNA: TGCAGTGCTCCCCTGAGCGGGAGACACAATGAGCAGTTCTTC.